The clone carrying this T cell receptor (beta chain) was picked up a small number of times. It was with 60 Vbeta and 13 Jbeta primers that the PCR ran. Data came from immunoSEQ multiplex PCR; TCRdb stores just in-frame clones and leaves some out. The sample has 100,000 to 150,000 clones, about 70% seen once. The sample is drawn from a study of cytomegalovirus exposure and HLA in healthy donors. The CDR3 loop spans 13 amino acids. Trimming at V came to 5 bases and at J to 5 bases, leaving 2 bases not matched to a gene. Germline assignment: CDR1 SGHAT and CDR2 FQDESV (reference sequence). V and J are TRBV11-1 and TRBJ2-5, with 10 positions matching TRBD1. The receptor was derived from a woman in her fifties or sixties in good health and CMV-seropositive. Sequencing was performed on PBMCs. CDR3: CASSRDRGETQYF. The CDR3 region has the DNA TGTGCCAGCAGCCGGGACAGGGGTGAGACCCAGTACTTC.